This T cell receptor (beta chain) was retrieved from a study of neurological immune-mediated disorders. There are many counts of this clonotype. Its antigen is as yet unknown. PBMCs numbering 2 million and stored at -80 C yielded the unsorted libraries. Study-level findings and limits: Because no CDR3 amino acid sequences were shared across subjects by expanded clones, private repertoires were suggested in all groups.

As for the cDNA, it was generated by 5'RACE with 10-nucleotide random UMIs. One entry per CDR3 protein results from TCRdb running MiXCR on the 5' RACE reads. The sample carries 75,000 to 85,000 distinct CDR3 sequences, under 20% recorded once. The germline CDR1 and CDR2 sequences are DFQATT and SNEGSKA (reference sequence). The V gene end was trimmed by 1 base and the J gene end by 9 bases; junction bases not matched to a gene: 9. The CDR3 consists of 15 residues. The TCR originated in a woman aged 40-49 years in good health. The sample consisted of PBMCs. V and J are TRBV20-1 and TRBJ2-1, with 10 positions matching TRBD2. The chain's CDR3 is CSARASGGAWGEQFF. The CDR3 DNA sequence: TGCAGTGCTAGAGCGAGCGGGGGGGCCTGGGGTGAGCAGTTCTTC.